Listed here are 29 T cell receptor beta chains from one sample, sequenced in a study of blood T cell repertoires in COVID-19. Measured with immunoSEQ multiplex PCR; TCRdb has only the in-frame clones, and not every one. This table has 60,000 to 80,000 clones, roughly 86% appearing once. The source material was peripheral blood. All receptors derive from a man aged 65-85 years with acute or convalescent COVID-19.

The rearrangement links TRBV6-5 to TRBJ2-7; 10 bases agree with TRBD2. Germline lookup yields CDR1 MNHEY and CDR2 SVGAGI. With V trimmed by 6 bases and J by 3 bases, 5 bases remained unmatched. This CDR3 contains 14 residues. CDR3 sequence (DNA): TGTGCCAGCAGGAGACTAGCGGGTGGCTACGAGCAGTACTTC. Protein sequence: CASRRLAGGYEQYF.

J is TRBJ2-7 and V is TRBV5-6; D perhaps matches TRBD2 (5 bases). V shed 0 bases and J shed 6 bases, with 19 bases lying between them. This CDR3 has 16 amino acids. CDR1 is SGHDT, CDR2 YYEEEE, per germline. The CDR3 DNA sequence: TGTGCCAGCAGCTTGGAACTTGGGCAGCGGAGGAGCGAGCAGTACTTC. It is translated as CASSLELGQRRSEQYF.

The chain combines TRBV11-3 with TRBJ2-3; tentative D call: TRBD1 (6 bases). Trimming took 0 bases from V and 2 from J, leaving 15 bases between them. The CDR3 contains 17 residues. Germline lookup yields CDR1 SGHNT and CDR2 YENEEA. The CDR3 sequence is CASSLDRTGLHTDTQYF. Here the CDR3 DNA reads TGTGCCAGCAGCTTAGACCGTACAGGGCTACACACAGATACGCAGTATTTT.

The V call is TRBV7-2, the J call TRBJ2-7, with 15 bases matching TRBD2. This CDR3 is 18 amino acids long. Germline V gene sequence: CDR1 SGHTA, CDR2 FQGNSA. Trimming at V came to 5 bases and at J to 3 bases, leaving 11 bases not matched to a gene. This CDR3 reads CASSRRTSGRANNYEQYF. The CDR3 DNA sequence: TGTGCCAGCAGCAGAAGGACTAGCGGGAGGGCCAACAACTACGAGCAGTACTTC.

This chain uses TRBV15 with TRBJ2-7, with a tentative D call TRBD2 (6 bases). This CDR3 is 18 amino acids long. V was shortened by 0 bases and J by 6 bases, with 24 bases between the two germline ends. Per the germline V gene, CDR1 is LNHNV and CDR2 is YYDKDF (reference sequence). CDR3: CATSRDGFFSGPGGEQYF. For the CDR3, the DNA is TGTGCCACCAGCAGAGATGGGTTCTTTAGCGGCCCCGGTGGCGAGCAGTACTTC.

The chain couples TRBV24-1 to TRBJ2-5; D might be TRBD2 (6 bases). The CDR3 loop spans 16 amino acids. Germline-derived CDR1 and CDR2 are KGHDR and SFDVKD. The germline V and J ends were trimmed by 2 bases and 9 bases, with 21 bases remaining between them. CDR3 nucleotide sequence: TGTGCCACCAGTGATTCCGCCAGGGCCTCCTGGGGGGCCCAGTACTTC. Translated, it gives CATSDSARASWGAQYF.

This chain joins TRBV5-1 and TRBJ2-5, with D possibly being TRBD1 (5 bases). From germline, CDR1 is SGHRS and CDR2 YFSETQ. Trimming cost V 4 bases and J 5 bases, with 21 bases left between them. The CDR3 is 16 amino acids. This chain's CDR3 is CASSRDMGPGGETQYF. CDR3 in DNA: TGCGCCAGCAGCCGTGACATGGGGCCCGGTGGCGAGACCCAGTACTTC.

This chain connects TRBV7-8 to TRBJ1-5, with unresolved D. Trimming took 2 bases from V and 2 from J, leaving 19 bases between them. CDR3 length: 18 residues. Looked up from germline, CDR1 is SGHVS and CDR2 is FQNEAQ. CDR3 sequence: CASSLIAGVRVGNQPQHF. The CDR3 nucleotides are TGTGCCAGCAGCTTAATTGCCGGGGTTCGGGTCGGCAATCAGCCCCAGCATTTT.

This chain connects TRBV6-5 to TRBJ1-3; no clear D. The length of the CDR3 is 14 residues. V was cut by 10 bases and J by 0 bases, with 13 bases left in between. CDR1 is MNHEY and CDR2 is SVGAGI in the germline V gene. CDR3 amino acids: CAIKTRSSGNTIYF. The CDR3 nucleotides read TGTGCCATCAAAACACGGAGCTCTGGAAACACCATATATTTT.

The chain joins TRBV28 to TRBJ2-7; 7 nucleotides line up with TRBD2. Germline V CDR1 and CDR2: MDHEN, SYDVKM. V was clipped by 4 bases and J by 0 bases; unmatched bases: 6. The CDR3 is 15 residues long. The CDR3 protein is CASSSAGSSSYEQYF. The CDR3, as DNA: TGTGCCAGCAGTTCAGCGGGGAGCAGCTCCTACGAGCAGTACTTC.

The chain links TRBV5-4 to TRBJ1-2; D is possibly TRBD1 (5 bases). Germline CDR1 reads SGHNT; CDR2 reads YYREEE (reference sequence). Trimming left V 0 bases short and J 8 bases short, with 11 bases between. The CDR3 covers 13 residues. The CDR3 here is CASSLEGEEGYTF. CDR3 DNA sequence: TGTGCCAGCAGCTTGGAAGGGGAGGAGGGCTACACCTTC.

The V gene is TRBV12-3 or TRBV12-4, the J gene TRBJ1-5; D gene unclear. V was trimmed by 2 bases and J by 6 bases, leaving 8 bases between them. The CDR3 totals 13 residues. The CDR3 spells CASSLTGFQPQHF. The CDR3 DNA is TGTGCCAGCAGTTTAACGGGGTTTCAGCCCCAGCATTTT.

The chain has TRBV4-2 and TRBJ2-7; TRBD2 matches at 8 bases. Per the germline V gene, CDR1 is LGHNA and CDR2 is YNFKEQ. There are 15 residues in the CDR3. V gave up 1 base and J gave up 6 bases; unmatched junction bases: 8. CDR3 coding DNA: TGTGCCAGCAGCCAAGCTACAGCGGGAGAGGGCGAGCAGTACTTC. It is translated as CASSQATAGEGEQYF.

The chain joins TRBV10-3 to TRBJ1-3; D uncertain. The CDR3 is 14 amino acids. In germline, CDR1 is ENHRY, CDR2 SYGVKD. Trimming took off 3 bases at V and 4 bases at J, with 10 bases between the two ends. The CDR3 sequence is CAISDGVNGNTIYF. CDR3 sequence (DNA): TGTGCCATCAGTGATGGAGTTAACGGAAACACCATATATTTT.

This sequence joins TRBV18 and TRBJ2-2, with TRBD1 matching over 8 bases. Per the germline V gene, CDR1 is KGHSH and CDR2 is LQKENI. The CDR3 runs 16 residues. The trim removed 2 bases at V and 5 bases at J, leaving 7 bases unmatched. The CDR3 nucleotides read TGTGCCAGCTCACCATCCCCCCAGGGGGCGACCGGGGAGCTGTTTTTT. Encoded protein: CASSPSPQGATGELFF.

This chain connects TRBV11-2 to TRBJ2-7; 9 positions agree with TRBD2. J was trimmed by 1 base and V by 4 bases; bases with no gene match: 5. The CDR3 has 15 amino acids. Germline-derived CDR1 and CDR2 are SGHAT and FQNNGV. The CDR3 protein is CASSYIAGVSYEQYF. The CDR3 nucleotides read TGTGCCAGCAGCTATATAGCGGGAGTTTCCTACGAGCAGTACTTC.

The gene calls are TRBV21-1 and TRBJ1-2. TRBV21-1 is recorded as a pseudogene. This CDR3 contains 15 residues. In DNA, the CDR3 is TGTGCCAGCAGCGATAGCCGTGTACACCACTATGGCTACACCTTC. Protein product: CASSDSRVHHYGYTF.

This chain joins TRBV15 and TRBJ2-7; D perhaps matches TRBD2 (6 bases). Germline V gene sequence: CDR1 LNHNV, CDR2 YYDKDF (reference sequence). CDR3 length: 12 residues. The V gene lost 5 bases and the J gene lost 3 bases, with 8 bases spanning the gap. CDR3 in amino acids: CATSPGVYEQYF. DNA of the CDR3: TGTGCCACCAGCCCGGGAGTCTACGAGCAGTACTTC.

The chain links TRBV19 to TRBJ2-1; 8 positions match TRBD2. CDR1 is LNHDA and CDR2 is SQIVND in the germline V gene (reference sequence). The CDR3 is made up of 13 amino acids. Trimming took 5 bases from V and 8 from J; bases not matched to a gene: 5. In DNA, the CDR3 is TGTGCCAGTAGTGTGACACTAGCGGATGAGCAGTTCTTC. Amino acid sequence: CASSVTLADEQFF.

The chain recombines TRBV3-1 (or the pseudogene TRBV3-2) with TRBJ1-3; no clear D gene. The CDR3 is made up of 15 amino acids. The V and J ends lost 4 bases and 0 bases respectively, with 10 bases between them. Germline CDR1 and CDR2: LGHDT and YNNKEL (reference sequence). CDR3 DNA: TGTGCCAGCAGCCCAACGACGGGCTCTGGAAACACCATATATTTT. This sequence encodes CASSPTTGSGNTIYF.

V usage is TRBV3-1 (or the pseudogene TRBV3-2) and J usage is TRBJ2-1; 13 nucleotides line up with TRBD2. The CDR3 runs 21 residues. Germline CDR1 LGHDT, CDR2 YNNKEL (reference sequence). Trimming removed 6 bases from V and 10 bases from J; junction bases left unmatched: 27. In nucleotides, the CDR3 is TGTGCCAGCAGACTCACCGACCCTCGACTAGCGGGAGGACACATCGGGGGCGAGCAGTTCTTC. It is translated as CASRLTDPRLAGGHIGGEQFF.

This clone was seen once. The chain has TRBV29-1 and TRBJ2-7, with 8 bases aligning to TRBD1. CDR3 size: 12 residues. The germline V gene encodes CDR1 SQVTM and CDR2 ANQGSEA. Trimming at V came to 7 bases and at J to 2 bases, leaving 4 bases not matched to a gene. Written as DNA, the CDR3 is TGCAGCGCGAGGACAGGGACCTACGAGCAGTACTTC. Residues: CSARTGTYEQYF.

This clone was seen more than once but under ten times. V is TRBV3-1 (or the pseudogene TRBV3-2) and J is TRBJ1-1; unclear D gene. CDR3 size: 13 residues. With 7 bases removed from V and 3 bases from J, the gap between germline ends came to 12 bases. Germline loops: CDR1 LGHDT, CDR2 YNNKEL (reference sequence). DNA of the CDR3: TGTGCCAGCACCCGATACCGGGACACTGAAGCTTTCTTT. Amino acids: CASTRYRDTEAFF.

The chain has TRBV11-2 and TRBJ2-7, with 12 bases aligning to TRBD2. V shed 6 bases and J 3 bases; nucleotides not matched to a gene: 18. CDR3 length equals 19 residues. Germline V lookup: CDR1 SGHAT, CDR2 FQNNGV. The CDR3 sequence: CASRSLRLAGALGLYEQYF. The CDR3, as DNA: TGTGCCAGCAGGTCCTTAAGACTAGCGGGAGCTCTGGGGCTCTACGAGCAGTACTTC.

The J gene is TRBJ1-5, the V gene TRBV19, with a weak D call TRBD1 (6 bases). There are 15 residues in the CDR3. The germline V gene has CDR1 LNHDA and CDR2 SQIVND (reference sequence). V lost 7 bases, J lost 4 bases, and 17 bases lay in between. The CDR3 protein is CASTLQGAINQPQHF. CDR3 nucleotides: TGTGCCAGTACCCTACAGGGTGCTATTAATCAGCCCCAGCATTTT.

V gene TRBV28 combines with J gene TRBJ1-1; 11 bases are shared with TRBD1. Germline-derived CDR1 and CDR2 are MDHEN and SYDVKM. J was trimmed by 10 bases and V by 6 bases; bases with no gene match: 16. CDR3 length: 16 amino acids. This CDR3 is CASRVPSGQGEEGAFF. For the CDR3, the DNA is TGTGCCAGCAGGGTACCGTCGGGACAGGGGGAGGAGGGAGCTTTCTTT.

The chain combines TRBV24-1 with TRBJ2-5; 9 positions match TRBD1. The germline CDR1 and CDR2 sequences are KGHDR and SFDVKD. The CDR3 spans 16 residues. V lost 1 base to trimming and J lost 2 bases; unmatched junction nucleotides: 4. In DNA form, the CDR3 reads TGTGCCACCAGTGATTTAGACAGGGGGGGGCAAGAGACCCAGTACTTC. Translation gives CATSDLDRGGQETQYF.

The V and J genes are TRBV4-1 and TRBJ2-4; the D gene is possibly TRBD1 (5 bases). CDR3 length equals 15 residues. Germline lookup yields CDR1 MGHRA and CDR2 YSYEKL. V was pared by 3 bases and J by 1 base, with 10 bases between. CDR3 nucleotide sequence: TGCGCCAGCAGCCAGGTGACAGACGCCAAAAACATTCAGTACTTC. Translated, it gives CASSQVTDAKNIQYF.

The V call is TRBV10-2, the J call TRBJ1-1; tentative D call: TRBD1 (6 bases). Deletions cut 3 bases from V and 0 bases from J, with 11 bases between. Germline V CDR1 and CDR2: WSHSY, SAAADI. The CDR3 consists of 15 residues. CDR3 DNA sequence: TGCGCCAGCAGTGATTCTAGGGGGATGAACACTGAAGCTTTCTTT. It translates to CASSDSRGMNTEAFF.